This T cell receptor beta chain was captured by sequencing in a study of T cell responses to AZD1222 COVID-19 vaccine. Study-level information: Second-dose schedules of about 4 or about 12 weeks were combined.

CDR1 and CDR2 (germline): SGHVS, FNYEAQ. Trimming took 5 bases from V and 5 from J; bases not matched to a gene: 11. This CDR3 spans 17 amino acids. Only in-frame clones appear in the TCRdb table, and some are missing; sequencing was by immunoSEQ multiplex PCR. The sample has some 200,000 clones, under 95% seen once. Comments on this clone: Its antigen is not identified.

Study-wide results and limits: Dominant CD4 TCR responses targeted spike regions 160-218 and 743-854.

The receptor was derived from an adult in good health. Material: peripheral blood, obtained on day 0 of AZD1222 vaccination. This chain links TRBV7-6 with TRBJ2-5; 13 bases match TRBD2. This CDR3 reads CASSPARLAGGLETQYF. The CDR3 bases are TGTGCCAGCAGCCCCGCCCGACTAGCGGGAGGTTTGGAGACCCAGTACTTC.